These 18 T cell receptor beta chains were sequenced from one sample in a study of human T cells and chemical hapten exposure. Each CDR3 protein gets one entry after TCRdb re-called the RACE reads with MiXCR. The data hold under 95,000 distinct CDR3 sequences, with 8.5% to 9% observed a single time. Time point reported: healthy volunteer bleed at 2 weeks. Unseparated into fractions, whole blood served as the source from which total RNA was extracted. The sequenced material came from whole blood. The origin of the receptors is a female donor in good health. Some clones in this sample may be carry-over from other donors' samples.

CDR3 coding DNA: TGCAGCTGCCTGGGACTAGCGGGAGCTCACGGGGAGCTGTTTTTT. Translation: CSCLGLAGAHGELFF. This chain uses TRBV29-1 with TRBJ2-2, with 14 bases identical to TRBD2. The CDR3 loop spans 15 amino acids. Germline assignment: CDR1 SQVTM and CDR2 ANQGSEA. The ends lost 8 bases at V and 7 bases at J; junction bases unmatched: 9.

This chain joins TRBV6-5 and TRBJ2-1, with 7 bases aligning to TRBD2. CDR1 is MNHEY and CDR2 is SVGAGI in the germline V gene. Germline trimming cut 8 bases from V and 7 bases from J; bases unmatched to any gene: 17. The CDR3 has 16 residues. DNA for the CDR3: TGTGCCAGCGGCAGGGAGGGAGTCGTTACGGCGAATGAGCAGTTCTTC. Residues: CASGREGVVTANEQFF.

The chain has TRBV29-1 and TRBJ1-2, with TRBD1 as a possible D gene (6 bases). V gave up 3 bases and J gave up 6 bases, with 14 bases separating them. The germline gives CDR1 SQVTM, CDR2 ANQGSEA. The CDR3 consists of 13 residues. CDR3: CSVDRGPQDGYTF. The CDR3 region has the DNA TGCAGCGTTGATCGGGGGCCGCAAGATGGCTACACCTTC.

This clonotype was seen more than once but under ten times. V is TRBV7-9 and J is TRBJ2-3; tentative D call: TRBD2 (6 bases). V lost 0 bases and J lost 2, with 15 bases in between. The CDR3 loop spans 17 amino acids. In germline, CDR1 is SEHNR, CDR2 FQNEAQ (reference sequence). CDR3 bases: TGTGCCAGCAGCTTAGCGCTAGGAGGGGCCGCCACAGATACGCAGTATTTT. Protein product: CASSLALGGAATDTQYF.

This clonotype was recorded at least ten times. The chain links TRBV3-1 to TRBJ1-2; the D gene is possibly TRBD1 (5 bases). Trimming removed 6 bases from V and 8 bases from J, with 10 bases in between. Germline-derived CDR1 and CDR2 are LGHDT and YNNKEL (reference sequence). The CDR3 contains 11 residues. CDR3 sequence: CASSGQGGYTF. In DNA, the CDR3 is TGTGCCAGCAGTGGGCAGGGAGGCTACACCTTC.

The rearrangement links TRBV7-8 to TRBJ2-5; maybe TRBD2 (5 bases). Germline V lookup: CDR1 SGHVS, CDR2 FQNEAQ. The ends were cut back, 4 bases at V and 1 base at J, with 13 bases in the middle. The CDR3 is 15 amino acids. CDR3 in amino acids: CASSSPGSPQETQYF. In DNA form, the CDR3 reads TGTGCCAGCAGCTCCCCGGGATCCCCCCAAGAGACCCAGTACTTC.

This clonotype was picked up a small number of times. The chain carries TRBV27 and TRBJ2-3, with 8 nucleotides matching TRBD2. J gave up 3 bases and V 1 base, and 3 bases lay outside the gene matches. Germline-derived CDR1 and CDR2 are MNHEY and SMNVEV (reference sequence). The CDR3 consists of 15 residues. The CDR3 protein is CASSLYGRETDTQYF. The CDR3 bases are TGTGCCAGCAGTTTATACGGGAGGGAGACAGATACGCAGTATTTT.

In its sample, this clonotype was seen many times. CDR3 coding DNA: TGCAGTGCTCTCGCCCAGGGGGCAAGTTCAGATACGCAGTATTTT. Protein: CSALAQGASSDTQYF. The chain is built from TRBV20-1 and TRBJ2-3, with 8 bases fitting TRBD1. Germline trimming cut 5 bases from V and 4 bases from J; bases unmatched to any gene: 11. The CDR3 length is 15 residues. Germline V gene data show CDR1 as DFQATT and CDR2 as SNEGSKA (reference sequence).

This clonotype was found many times. The chain joins TRBV20-1 to TRBJ2-1, with 11 bases matching TRBD1. CDR3 length: 14 residues. The junction had 8 bases not matched to a gene; V was cut back by 6 bases and J by 7 bases. Germline lookup yields CDR1 DFQATT and CDR2 SNEGSKA (reference sequence). Here the CDR3 DNA reads TGCAGTGCCCCGGACAGGGGGCCTTTGAATGAGCAGTTCTTC. It translates to CSAPDRGPLNEQFF.

The gene calls are TRBV10-2 and TRBJ1-1; TRBD1 might be the D (5 bases). The CDR3 runs 15 residues. Germline CDR1 is WSHSY and CDR2 is SAAADI. Trimming shortened V by 4 bases and J by 2 bases, and 14 bases separated the two germline ends. The CDR3 bases are TGCGCCAGCAGTGCCGTTGGGGGGATTAACACTGAAGCTTTCTTT. Its translation is CASSAVGGINTEAFF.

In this sample, this clonotype turned up a few times. The V call is TRBV6-2 or TRBV6-3, the J call TRBJ2-4; D might be TRBD2 (6 bases). Between the trimmed V and J ends, which lost 5 bases and 12 bases, there was a span of 14 bases. Germline CDR1 reads MNHEY; CDR2 reads SVGEGT. The CDR3 runs to 12 residues. The CDR3 here is CASSLAPWDQYF. The CDR3 DNA reads TGTGCCAGCAGTCTAGCGCCCTGGGATCAGTACTTC.

This clonotype was counted ten times or more. V gene TRBV3-1 combines with J gene TRBJ1-2; TRBD1 agrees at 7 bases. The CDR3 runs to 15 residues. The V and J ends lost 1 base and 4 bases, in that order; junction bases with no gene match: 6. CDR1 and CDR2 (germline): LGHDT, YNNKEL (reference sequence). The CDR3 reads CASSQVRGRVYGYTF. The CDR3 region has the DNA TGTGCCAGCAGCCAAGTTAGGGGGCGCGTCTATGGCTACACCTTC.

This CDR3 is CAISESTQGGRRDEQYF. The CDR3 DNA follows: TGTGCCATCAGTGAGTCGACTCAGGGCGGGAGAAGAGACGAGCAGTACTTC. This chain links TRBV10-3 with TRBJ2-7; 7 bases fit TRBD2. This CDR3 has 17 residues. Unmatched junction bases numbered 13, after V lost 0 bases and J lost 5 bases. Germline assignment: CDR1 ENHRY and CDR2 SYGVKD.

Ten or more counts support this clonotype. This rearrangement joins TRBV29-1 to TRBJ2-2; 13 nucleotides align to TRBD2. The trim removed 6 bases at V and 1 base at J, leaving 5 bases unmatched. From germline, CDR1 is SQVTM and CDR2 ANQGSEA. CDR3 length equals 16 residues. The CDR3 coding sequence is TGCAGCGTCCGGACTAGCGGGAGTGTGAACACCGGGGAGCTGTTTTTT. Encoded protein: CSVRTSGSVNTGELFF.

This clonotype has just a few counts. This rearrangement joins TRBV20-1 to TRBJ1-5; TRBD1 aligns across 8 bases. V gave up 6 bases and J gave up 1 base; unmatched junction bases: 8. CDR1 and CDR2 (germline): DFQATT, SNEGSKA (reference sequence). CDR3 length equals 15 residues. CDR3 region: CSAIRDRLSNQPQHF. For the CDR3, the DNA is TGCAGTGCCATCCGGGACAGGCTAAGCAATCAGCCCCAGCATTTT.

This clonotype was picked up many times. The chain employs TRBV5-1 and TRBJ2-7, with 7 positions matching TRBD1. V shed 0 bases and J 5 bases; nucleotides not matched to a gene: 5. The germline V gene encodes CDR1 SGHRS and CDR2 YFSETQ. The CDR3 consists of 14 residues. Written as DNA, the CDR3 is TGCGCCAGCAGCTTGGCACAGGGGAACGACGAGCAGTACTTC. Translation gives CASSLAQGNDEQYF. The full variable domain, with the rest looked up from reference TRBV5-1 and TRBJ2-7, is KAGVTQTPRYLIKTRGQQVTLSCSPISGHRSVSWYQQTPGQGLQFLFEYFSETQRNKGNFPGRFSGRQFSNSRSEMNVSTLELGDSALYLCASSLAQGNDEQYFGPGTRLTVT.

This clonotype was counted between two and nine times. This chain connects TRBV20-1 to TRBJ1-1; the D is unclear. V was clipped by 6 bases and J by 5 bases, with 13 bases between them. The germline CDR1 and CDR2 sequences are DFQATT and SNEGSKA (reference sequence). The CDR3 is 12 residues long. CDR3 in amino acids: CSAKWKGTEAFF. The CDR3 DNA reads TGCAGTGCAAAGTGGAAGGGAACTGAAGCTTTCTTT.

There are many counts of this clonotype. This chain connects TRBV7-9 to TRBJ1-4, with TRBD1 matching 8 bases. CDR3 length: 16 residues. CDR1 is SEHNR and CDR2 is FQNEAQ in the germline V gene (reference sequence). V shed 5 bases, J shed 2 bases, and the junction held 7 bases outside the gene matches. CDR3 loop: CASSPGQGTTNEKLFF. DNA for the CDR3: TGTGCCAGCAGCCCCGGACAGGGAACGACTAATGAAAAACTGTTTTTT.